These 19 T cell receptor beta chains were all obtained from the same sample, sequenced in a study of blood T cell repertoires in COVID-19. The repertoire was sequenced with immunoSEQ multiplex PCR; TCRdb's copy has only in-frame clones and lacks some. Here the sample spans 60,000 to 85,000 clones, roughly four fifths being singletons. The sample was peripheral blood. Source of these receptors: a man between 65 and 85 years old with acute or convalescent COVID-19.

This clone has a handful of counts. V usage is TRBV24-1 and J usage is TRBJ2-3; 7 bases align to TRBD2. CDR1 is KGHDR, CDR2 SFDVKD, per germline. This CDR3 spans 18 amino acids. V dropped 0 bases and J dropped 0; count of bases not matched to a gene: 8. CDR3 nucleotide sequence: TGTGCCACCAGTGATTTGCCTTCGACTAGCCCTAGCACAGATACGCAGTATTTT. This gives the protein CATSDLPSTSPSTDTQYF.

The gene calls are TRBV5-5 and TRBJ2-5, with D unclear. The V end was cut by 6 bases, the J end by 0 bases, with 9 bases between. This CDR3 contains 13 residues. From germline, CDR1 is SGHKS and CDR2 YYEKEE (reference sequence). DNA of the CDR3: TGTGCCAGCACCCCTCTTTACCAAGAGACCCAGTACTTC. It codes for CASTPLYQETQYF. The full variable domain, its missing parts supplied by reference TRBV5-5 and TRBJ2-5, is DAGVTQSPTHLIKTRGQQVTLRCSPISGHKSVSWYQQVLGQGPQFIFQYYEKEERGRGNFPDRFSARQFPNYSSELNVNALLLGDSALYLCASTPLYQETQYFGPGTRLLVL.

The rearrangement links TRBV23-1 to TRBJ2-3, with 7 bases identical to TRBD2. TRBV23-1 is an ORF; its function is uncertain. The CDR3 has 16 amino acids. The V segment lost 0 bases and the J segment 5 bases; nucleotides outside the gene matches: 8. CDR3 sequence: CASSQSAGLPVDTQYF. Written as DNA, the CDR3 is TGCGCCAGCAGTCAATCGGCGGGACTACCCGTAGATACGCAGTATTTT.

CDR3 DNA sequence: TGTGCCAGCAGCACAGGGGTGGCTGGAGAGACCCAGTACTTC. Amino acids: CASSTGVAGETQYF. The chain employs TRBV7-9 and TRBJ2-5; 7 bases fit TRBD1. Germline V gives CDR1 SEHNR, CDR2 FQNEAQ (reference sequence). The J segment lost 4 bases and the V segment lost 5 bases, leaving 7 bases of the junction unmatched. There are 14 residues in the CDR3. Filled out from reference TRBV7-9 and TRBJ2-5, the complete variable domain reads DTGVSQNPRHKITKRGQNVTFRCDPISEHNRLYWYRQTLGQGPEFLTYFQNEAQLEKSRLLSDRFSAERPKGSFSTLEIQRTEQGDSAMYLCASSTGVAGETQYFGPGTRLLVL.

This rearrangement joins TRBV18 to TRBJ1-3; the D is unclear. CDR3 size: 14 residues. The V end was cut by 3 bases, the J end by 0 bases, with 6 bases between. Germline CDR1 reads KGHSH; CDR2 reads LQKENI. CDR3 in amino acids: CASSPGSSGNTIYF. Here the CDR3 DNA reads TGTGCCAGCTCACCGGGGAGCTCTGGAAACACCATATATTTT. Combining the CDR3 with reference TRBV18 and TRBJ1-3 gives the whole variable domain NAGVMQNPRHLVRRRGQEARLRCSPMKGHSHVYWYRQLPEEGLKFMVYLQKENIIDESGMPKERFSAEFPKEGPSILRIQQVVRGDSAAYFCASSPGSSGNTIYFGEGSWLTVV.

The chain joins TRBV10-3 to TRBJ1-5, with a tentative D call TRBD1 (6 bases). V was trimmed by 11 bases and J by 4 bases, leaving 24 bases between them. Germline CDR1 reads ENHRY; CDR2 reads SYGVKD. The CDR3 extends over 16 amino acids. The DNA of the CDR3 is TGTGCCTCCTCGGGGGGCAGCCCCAGTTGGAATCAGCCCCAGCATTTT. Amino acids: CASSGGSPSWNQPQHF.

The chain recombines TRBV10-3 with TRBJ2-5, with 9 bases lining up with TRBD1. The V gene end was trimmed by 7 bases and the J gene end by 1 base; junction bases not matched to a gene: 7. The germline gives CDR1 ENHRY, CDR2 SYGVKD. This CDR3 spans 15 amino acids. The CDR3 DNA sequence: TGTGCCATCACCCCGGGACAGGGTGGCCAAGAGACCCAGTACTTC. As protein: CAITPGQGGQETQYF.

The chain recombines TRBV7-9 with TRBJ1-1; D is perhaps TRBD1 (5 bases). CDR3 length: 12 amino acids. V lost 4 bases and J 7 bases, leaving 10 bases between the germline ends. The germline CDR1 and CDR2 sequences are SEHNR and FQNEAQ (reference sequence). The CDR3 reads CASSYDSLEAFF. DNA for the CDR3: TGTGCCAGCAGCTATGACAGTCTTGAAGCTTTCTTT. The whole variable domain, filled in from reference TRBV7-9 and TRBJ1-1, reads DTGVSQNPRHKITKRGQNVTFRCDPISEHNRLYWYRQTLGQGPEFLTYFQNEAQLEKSRLLSDRFSAERPKGSFSTLEIQRTEQGDSAMYLCASSYDSLEAFFGQGTRLTVV.

The chain employs TRBV9 and TRBJ1-6; 7 bases align to TRBD1. This CDR3 is built from 14 residues. Germline V gene sequence: CDR1 SGDLS, CDR2 YYNGEE. V was pared by 3 bases and J by 7 bases, with 4 bases of the junction left unmatched. The CDR3 DNA reads TGTGCCAGCAGCGGACAGGGACGGAATTCACCCCTCCACTTT. This translates into CASSGQGRNSPLHF.

The chain is built from TRBV28 and TRBJ1-2, with a possible D match to TRBD1 (5 bases). The CDR3 is 15 amino acids. V lost 7 bases, J lost 4 bases, and 19 bases lay in between. Germline assignment: CDR1 MDHEN and CDR2 SYDVKM. CDR3 in amino acids: CASTPVSSTGYGYTF. Written as DNA, the CDR3 is TGTGCCAGCACTCCTGTATCCAGCACAGGCTATGGCTACACCTTC.

The chain recombines TRBV19 with TRBJ1-2; tentatively, D is TRBD1 (6 bases). Trimming stripped 10 bases from V and 4 bases from J, with 19 bases between. Germline V gene lookup returns CDR1 LNHDA and CDR2 SQIVND (reference sequence). The CDR3 is made up of 14 amino acids. The CDR3 loop is CATASDRYLYGYTF. In nucleotides, the CDR3 is TGTGCCACCGCTTCAGACAGGTACCTCTATGGCTACACCTTC.

The rearrangement joins TRBV6-5 to TRBJ1-2; D possibly corresponds to TRBD1 (5 bases). Trimming cost V 6 bases and J 12 bases, with 14 bases left between them. Germline V gene data show CDR1 as MNHEY and CDR2 as SVGAGI. CDR3 length: 11 residues. DNA of the CDR3: TGTGCCAGCAGCACAGGACACGGACACACCTTC. This codes for CASSTGHGHTF.

This clone was seen only a few times. The chain employs TRBV24-1 and TRBJ2-1; 11 bases are shared with TRBD2. Germline lookup yields CDR1 KGHDR and CDR2 SFDVKD. The CDR3 spans 12 residues. J gave up 9 bases and V 9 bases, and 3 bases lay outside the gene matches. CDR3 DNA: TGTGCCACCGGGACTAGCGGCCGTGAGCAGTTCTTC. This translates into CATGTSGREQFF.

This chain connects TRBV27 to TRBJ2-5; 8 bases align to TRBD1. The J segment lost 3 bases and the V segment lost 0 bases, leaving 9 bases of the junction unmatched. The V gene's germline CDR1 is MNHEY and CDR2 SMNVEV (reference sequence). The CDR3 totals 17 residues. CDR3 coding DNA: TGTGCCAGCAGTTTATCACCAGGGGGCGCGACGGAAGAGACCCAGTACTTC. It is translated as CASSLSPGGATEETQYF.

This clone turned up a few times. The genes are TRBV6-2 or TRBV6-3 and TRBJ2-7; a weak D match, TRBD2 (5 bases). Germline values: CDR1 MNHEY, CDR2 SVGEGT. V was cut by 0 bases and J by 7 bases, with 10 bases left in between. The CDR3 runs 13 residues. In DNA form, the CDR3 reads TGTGCCAGCAGTTACTCCGGGGAAGGGGAGCAGTACTTC. The encoded protein is CASSYSGEGEQYF.

This rearrangement joins TRBV11-2 to TRBJ1-1; D remains unclear. V lost 4 bases to trimming and J lost 10 bases, with 13 bases between them. Looked up from germline, CDR1 is SGHAT and CDR2 is FQNNGV. CDR3 size: 12 residues. For the CDR3, the DNA is TGTGCCAGCAGCTCCTTCGAGATAGTAGCTTTCTTT. Residues: CASSSFEIVAFF.

The rearrangement links TRBV6-2 or TRBV6-3 to TRBJ1-4; D might be TRBD1 (5 bases). From germline, CDR1 is MNHEY and CDR2 SVGEGT. Trimming removed 6 bases at V and 6 bases at J, with 17 bases between. The CDR3 is made up of 15 amino acids. For the CDR3, the DNA is TGTGCCAGCAGCCCTCTCAGGGTGGGATATGAAAAACTGTTTTTT. Translation: CASSPLRVGYEKLFF.

V and J are TRBV7-9 and TRBJ2-1, with 9 bases aligning to TRBD2. Per the germline V gene, CDR1 is SEHNR and CDR2 is FQNEAQ (reference sequence). The CDR3 has 15 amino acids. After removal of 5 bases from V and 0 bases from J, the junction contained 2 bases not matched to a gene. The CDR3 sequence is CASSRSGSSYNEQFF. The CDR3 bases are TGTGCCAGCAGCCGTAGCGGGAGCTCCTACAATGAGCAGTTCTTC.

The rearrangement uses TRBV7-3 and TRBJ2-1; possibly TRBD2 for D (5 bases). The CDR3 sequence is 14 residues long. Trimming stripped 4 bases from V and 8 bases from J, with 15 bases between. Germline V lookup: CDR1 SGHTA, CDR2 FQGTGA. This CDR3 reads CASSSAGYGDEQFF. The CDR3 DNA follows: TGTGCCAGCAGCTCCGCCGGGTACGGGGATGAGCAGTTCTTC.